Shown below are 16 T cell receptor beta chains from a single sample sequenced in a study of cytomegalovirus exposure and HLA in healthy donors. The study ran its PCR with 60 Vbeta and 13 Jbeta primers. The protocol was immunoSEQ multiplex PCR, while the TCRdb copy is restricted to in-frame clones and leaves out a portion. The sample gives under 130,000 clones, about 81% of which show up once; under 1.5% is in the top ten. The sequenced material came from PBMCs. These receptors all come from a man aged 25-45 years in good health and CMV-seronegative.

CDR3 coding DNA: TGTGCCAGCAGTCGTAGGGGGATTGGGTACTTC. Its translation: CASSRRGIGYF. The chain recombines TRBV28 with TRBJ2-7, with TRBD1 as a possible D gene (6 bases). V was clipped by 5 bases and J by 12 bases, with 14 bases between them. The CDR3 extends over 11 amino acids. Germline V lookup: CDR1 MDHEN, CDR2 SYDVKM.

The V and J genes are TRBV5-4 and TRBJ2-6; D possibly corresponds to TRBD2 (6 bases). Trimming shortened V by 9 bases and J by 0 bases, and 13 bases separated the two germline ends. The CDR3 spans 15 residues. Germline V CDR1 and CDR2: SGHNT, YYREEE (reference sequence). The CDR3 reads CAIRGGVSGANVLTF. The CDR3, as DNA: TGTGCCATACGTGGAGGGGTCTCTGGGGCCAACGTCCTGACTTTC.

The chain combines TRBV15 with TRBJ1-3, with D unresolved. The CDR3 sequence is 14 residues long. V gave up 8 bases and J gave up 0 bases, with 11 bases separating them. CDR1 and CDR2 from the germline V gene are LNHNV and YYDKDF (reference sequence). The CDR3 nucleotides read TGTGCCACCGGAGGAGGGCTCTCTGGAAACACCATATATTTT. It translates to CATGGGLSGNTIYF.

The chain employs TRBV5-1 and TRBJ2-3, with D unclear. Germline V gene data show CDR1 as SGHRS and CDR2 as YFSETQ. With 0 bases removed from V and 3 bases from J, the gap between germline ends came to 5 bases. This CDR3 spans 13 amino acids. The DNA of the CDR3 is TGCGCCAGCAGCTTGGTTGCGACAGATACGCAGTATTTT. Amino acids: CASSLVATDTQYF.

This rearrangement joins TRBV11-2 to TRBJ2-1; 11 bases are shared with TRBD2. The CDR3 contains 15 residues. Unmatched junction bases numbered 5, after V lost 0 bases and J lost 10 bases. Germline CDR1 SGHAT, CDR2 FQNNGV. CDR3 protein: CASSLELAGGREQFF. The CDR3 coding sequence is TGTGCCAGCAGCTTAGAGCTAGCGGGGGGTCGGGAGCAGTTCTTC.

The chain couples TRBV29-1 to TRBJ2-3, with TRBD1 matching over 11 bases. Germline V gene data show CDR1 as SQVTM and CDR2 as ANQGSEA. The CDR3 has 15 amino acids. The ends lost 8 bases at V and 4 bases at J; junction bases unmatched: 11. CDR3 bases: TGCAGCTCAAACCCCGGACAGGGGGCAGCAGATACGCAGTATTTT. This codes for CSSNPGQGAADTQYF.

The rearrangement uses TRBV7-2 and TRBJ2-3; D is possibly TRBD1 (7 bases). Trimming left V 5 bases short and J 4 bases short, with 19 bases between. CDR3 length: 16 amino acids. Germline CDR1 reads SGHTA; CDR2 reads FQGNSA. The chain's CDR3 is CASSPKTGRGADTQYF. CDR3 bases: TGTGCCAGCAGCCCGAAGACAGGGCGGGGCGCAGATACGCAGTATTTT.

This chain links TRBV9 with TRBJ2-5; D not certain. Looked up from germline, CDR1 is SGDLS and CDR2 is YYNGEE. CDR3 length: 11 residues. V shed 4 bases and J shed 7 bases, with 8 bases lying between them. The CDR3 DNA follows: TGTGCCAGCAGCACAGAAGGGACCCAGTACTTC. This sequence encodes CASSTEGTQYF.

The genes are TRBV28 and TRBJ2-3; the match to TRBD2 covers 8 bases. With 5 bases clipped from V and 4 bases from J, the junction kept 8 bases outside the gene matches. CDR1 is MDHEN and CDR2 is SYDVKM in the germline V gene. CDR3 size: 15 residues. The DNA for the CDR3 is TGTGCCAGCAGTACTACGGGACTAGTCCCAGATACGCAGTATTTT. It translates to CASSTTGLVPDTQYF.

V gene TRBV7-9 combines with J gene TRBJ1-6, with D perhaps matching TRBD1 (5 bases). Germline V lookup: CDR1 SEHNR, CDR2 FQNEAQ (reference sequence). This CDR3 spans 14 amino acids. With 6 bases removed from V and 6 bases from J, the gap between germline ends came to 12 bases. The CDR3: CASRPQGINSPLHF. CDR3 nucleotides: TGTGCCAGCAGGCCTCAGGGAATTAATTCACCCCTCCACTTT.

This clone has just a few counts. The J gene is TRBJ2-7, the V gene TRBV7-9; 7 nucleotides align to TRBD1. The CDR3 sequence is 15 residues long. The V gene's germline CDR1 is SEHNR and CDR2 FQNEAQ (reference sequence). The junction had 10 bases not matched to a gene; V was cut back by 5 bases and J by 3 bases. DNA of the CDR3: TGTGCCAGCAGCCCAAAGAATCGGGACAGCTACGAGCAGTACTTC. This codes for CASSPKNRDSYEQYF.

V is TRBV5-6 and J is TRBJ2-3; D is possibly TRBD2 (6 bases). Germline CDR1 and CDR2: SGHDT and YYEEEE. The CDR3 runs 15 residues. V gave up 4 bases and J gave up 1 base, with 13 bases separating them. This CDR3 reads CASSTTGDGTDTQYF. The CDR3 coding sequence is TGTGCCAGCAGCACCACGGGAGATGGCACAGATACGCAGTATTTT.

This sequence joins TRBV19 and TRBJ2-3, with 8 nucleotides matching TRBD2. CDR3 length equals 13 residues. The germline gives CDR1 LNHDA, CDR2 SQIVND (reference sequence). Trimming removed 9 bases from V and 3 bases from J; junction bases left unmatched: 5. This chain's CDR3 is CASQRGGTDTQYF. The CDR3 region has the DNA TGTGCCAGCCAACGGGGGGGTACAGATACGCAGTATTTT.

The J gene is TRBJ1-6, the V gene TRBV29-1; D call uncertain. This CDR3 contains 13 residues. The germline CDR1 and CDR2 sequences are SQVTM and ANQGSEA. The V and J ends lost 5 bases and 8 bases respectively, with 13 bases between them. CDR3 region: CSVRDAWHSPLHF. The CDR3 DNA sequence: TGCAGCGTTCGGGATGCCTGGCATTCACCCCTCCACTTT.

This clone has more than one count but fewer than ten. The V gene is TRBV4-3, the J gene TRBJ1-1; 7 bases are a match to TRBD1. V dropped 1 base and J dropped 5; count of bases not matched to a gene: 7. Germline CDR1 reads LGHNA; CDR2 reads YSLEER. The CDR3 extends over 15 amino acids. The CDR3 bases are TGCGCCAGCAGCCAAGGAAACAGGGGAGGAACTGAAGCTTTCTTT. Translated: CASSQGNRGGTEAFF.

Regarding this clone: Other DNA sequences of this sample code for an identical CDR3. The rearrangement joins TRBV5-1 to TRBJ2-1; 7 nucleotides align to TRBD1. The V and J ends lost 3 bases and 0 bases, in that order; junction bases with no gene match: 3. Germline values: CDR1 SGHRS, CDR2 YFSETQ. This CDR3 spans 15 amino acids. CDR3: CASSSDRSSYNEQFF. CDR3 in DNA: TGCGCCAGCAGCTCGGACAGGAGCTCCTACAATGAGCAGTTCTTC.